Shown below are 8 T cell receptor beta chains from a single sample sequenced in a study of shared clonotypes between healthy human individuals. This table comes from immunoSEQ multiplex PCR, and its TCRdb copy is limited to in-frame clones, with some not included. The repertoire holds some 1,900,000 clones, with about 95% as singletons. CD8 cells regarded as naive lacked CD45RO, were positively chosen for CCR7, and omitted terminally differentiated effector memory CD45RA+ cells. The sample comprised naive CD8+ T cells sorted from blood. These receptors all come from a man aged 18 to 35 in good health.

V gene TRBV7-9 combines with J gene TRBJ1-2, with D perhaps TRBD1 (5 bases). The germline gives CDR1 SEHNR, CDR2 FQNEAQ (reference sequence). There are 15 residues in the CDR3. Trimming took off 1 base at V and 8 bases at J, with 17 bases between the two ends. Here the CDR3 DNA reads TGTGCCAGCAGCTTAGAGACCTGGGGCCGGGGAGGCTACACCTTC. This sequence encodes CASSLETWGRGGYTF. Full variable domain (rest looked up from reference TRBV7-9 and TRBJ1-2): DTGVSQNPRHKITKRGQNVTFRCDPISEHNRLYWYRQTLGQGPEFLTYFQNEAQLEKSRLLSDRFSAERPKGSFSTLEIQRTEQGDSAMYLCASSLETWGRGGYTFGSGTRLTVV.

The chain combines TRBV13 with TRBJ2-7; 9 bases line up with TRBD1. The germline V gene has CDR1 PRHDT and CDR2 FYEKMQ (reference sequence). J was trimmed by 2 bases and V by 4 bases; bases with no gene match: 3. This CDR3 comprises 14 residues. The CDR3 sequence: CASSSQGAPYEQYF. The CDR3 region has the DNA TGTGCCAGCAGCTCACAGGGGGCCCCCTACGAGCAGTACTTC.

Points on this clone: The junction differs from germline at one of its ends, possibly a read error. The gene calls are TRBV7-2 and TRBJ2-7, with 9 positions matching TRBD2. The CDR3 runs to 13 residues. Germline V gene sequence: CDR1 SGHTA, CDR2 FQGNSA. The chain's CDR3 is CASSSVSSGVSNF. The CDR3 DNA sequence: TGTGCCAGCAGCTCCGTGTCTAGCGGGGTCTCGAACTTC.

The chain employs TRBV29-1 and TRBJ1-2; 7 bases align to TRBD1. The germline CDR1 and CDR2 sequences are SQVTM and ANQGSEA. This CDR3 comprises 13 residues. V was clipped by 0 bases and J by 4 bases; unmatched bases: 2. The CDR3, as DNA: TGCAGCGTTGAAGAAAACAGGGGCTATGGCTACACCTTC. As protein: CSVEENRGYGYTF.

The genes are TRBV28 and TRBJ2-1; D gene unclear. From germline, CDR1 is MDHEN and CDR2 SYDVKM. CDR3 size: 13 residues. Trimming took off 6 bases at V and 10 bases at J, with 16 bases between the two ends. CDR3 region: CASRETGPVEQFF. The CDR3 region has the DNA TGTGCCAGCAGGGAGACGGGCCCCGTGGAGCAGTTCTTC.

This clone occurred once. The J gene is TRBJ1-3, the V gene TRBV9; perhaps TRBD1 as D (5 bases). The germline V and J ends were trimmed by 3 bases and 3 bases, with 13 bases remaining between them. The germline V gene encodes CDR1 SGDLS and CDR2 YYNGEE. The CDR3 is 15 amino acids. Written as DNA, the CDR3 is TGTGCCAGCAGCGCCTACAGTGGGGGTGGAAACACCATATATTTT. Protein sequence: CASSAYSGGGNTIYF.

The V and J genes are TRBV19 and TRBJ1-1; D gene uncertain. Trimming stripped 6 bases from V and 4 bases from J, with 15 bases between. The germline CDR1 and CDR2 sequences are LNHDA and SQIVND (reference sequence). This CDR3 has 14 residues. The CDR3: CASSQPPWVTEAFF. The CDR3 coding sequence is TGTGCCAGTAGCCAACCCCCTTGGGTCACTGAAGCTTTCTTT.

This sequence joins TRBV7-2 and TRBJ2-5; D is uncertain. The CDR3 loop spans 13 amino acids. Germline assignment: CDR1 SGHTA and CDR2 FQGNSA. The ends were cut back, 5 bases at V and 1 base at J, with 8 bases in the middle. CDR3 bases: TGTGCCAGCAGCATACCCGGCCAAGAGACCCAGTACTTC. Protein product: CASSIPGQETQYF.